These T cell receptor beta chains were read from a single sample in a study of CD8 T cells in Susac syndrome. A single record per CDR3 protein comes from TCRdb applying MiXCR to the immunoSEQ multiplex PCR reads. The sample lists under 200,000 distinct CDR3 sequences, 85% to 95% occurring once. The source material was CD4+ T cells from PBMCs. Source of these receptors: a human donor in good health. CDR3s include the opening cysteine and the closing phenylalanine or tryptophan. A D gene is named only where the DNA matches it firmly. Not every row has a clone size; where given, it reads once, few, many or a size class.

v_call: TRBV3-1; j_call: TRBJ2-5; d_call: TRBD2; clone_size: few; cdr3_aa: CASSQDLGRETQYF; cdr3_nt: TGTGCCAGCAGCCAAGATCTCGGGAGGGAGACCCAGTACTTC
v_call: TRBV12-3/TRBV12-4; j_call: TRBJ2-7; d_call: -; clone_size: once; cdr3_aa: CASSKGTLYEQYF; cdr3_nt: TGTGCCAGTTCTAAGGGTACTCTTTACGAGCAGTACTTC
v_call: TRBV3-1; j_call: TRBJ2-5; d_call: TRBD2; clone_size: -; cdr3_aa: CASSQRGSEETQYF; cdr3_nt: TGTGCCAGCAGCCAGCGGGGGTCGGAAGAGACCCAGTACTTC
v_call: TRBV3-1; j_call: TRBJ2-7; d_call: -; clone_size: -; cdr3_aa: CASSQDWEASYEQYF; cdr3_nt: TGTGCCAGCAGCCAAGATTGGGAGGCCTCCTACGAGCAGTACTTC
v_call: TRBV16; j_call: TRBJ1-4; d_call: -; clone_size: -; cdr3_aa: CASSQSAGPGNEKLFF; cdr3_nt: TGTGCCAGCAGCCAATCAGCGGGCCCCGGGAATGAAAAACTGTTTTTT
v_call: TRBV6-5; j_call: TRBJ2-2; d_call: TRBD1; clone_size: -; cdr3_aa: CASSLYRGTNTGELFF; cdr3_nt: TGTGCCAGCAGCTTATACAGGGGGACGAACACCGGGGAGCTGTTTTTT
v_call: TRBV5-4; j_call: TRBJ2-7; d_call: TRBD2; clone_size: once; cdr3_aa: CASSLGLAASSYEQYF; cdr3_nt: TGTGCCAGCAGCTTGGGACTAGCGGCCTCCTCCTACGAGCAGTACTTC
v_call: TRBV6-2/TRBV6-3; j_call: TRBJ2-2; d_call: -; clone_size: -; cdr3_aa: CASSYQVAGELFF; cdr3_nt: TGTGCCAGCAGTTACCAGGTAGCCGGGGAGCTGTTTTTT
v_call: TRBV3-1; j_call: TRBJ2-7; d_call: -; clone_size: -; cdr3_aa: CASSRTGSLSYEQYF; cdr3_nt: TGTGCCAGCAGCCGAACAGGGAGCCTCTCCTACGAGCAGTACTTC
v_call: TRBV2; j_call: TRBJ2-1; d_call: -; clone_size: -; cdr3_aa: CASSARGSYNEQFF; cdr3_nt: TGTGCCAGCAGTGCCAGGGGCTCCTACAATGAGCAGTTCTTC
v_call: TRBV12-3/TRBV12-4; j_call: TRBJ1-2; d_call: -; clone_size: -; cdr3_aa: CASSLGDRPGDF; cdr3_nt: TGTGCCAGCAGTTTAGGGGATAGGCCAGGGGACTTC
v_call: TRBV4-2; j_call: TRBJ2-5; d_call: TRBD2; clone_size: -; cdr3_aa: CASSQDTSASGTGVTQYF; cdr3_nt: TGTGCCAGCAGCCAAGACACGTCGGCTAGCGGGACCGGGGTGACCCAGTACTTC
v_call: TRBV28; j_call: TRBJ1-1; d_call: -; clone_size: -; cdr3_aa: CASRIGGDGTEAFF; cdr3_nt: TGTGCCAGCCGAATCGGAGGGGACGGCACTGAAGCTTTCTTT
v_call: TRBV3-1; j_call: TRBJ2-1; d_call: -; clone_size: -; cdr3_aa: CASSRLNEQFF; cdr3_nt: TGTGCCAGCAGCCGCCTAAATGAGCAGTTCTTC
v_call: TRBV3-1; j_call: TRBJ2-1; d_call: TRBD2; clone_size: -; cdr3_aa: CASSQDRGSAQFF; cdr3_nt: TGTGCCAGCAGCCAAGACCGCGGGAGCGCGCAGTTCTTC
v_call: TRBV7-2; j_call: TRBJ1-4; d_call: -; clone_size: -; cdr3_aa: CASSLGDTLKLFF; cdr3_nt: TGTGCCAGCAGCTTGGGGGACACACTTAAACTGTTTTTT
v_call: TRBV29-1; j_call: TRBJ2-3; d_call: -; clone_size: -; cdr3_aa: CSVDLTSDTQYF; cdr3_nt: TGCAGCGTCGACCTAACCTCAGATACGCAGTATTTT
v_call: TRBV7-2; j_call: TRBJ2-1; d_call: -; clone_size: -; cdr3_aa: CASSLALGARNEQFF; cdr3_nt: TGTGCCAGCAGCTTAGCGCTCGGGGCTAGGAATGAGCAGTTCTTC
v_call: TRBV3-1; j_call: TRBJ2-3; d_call: TRBD1; clone_size: -; cdr3_aa: CASSPNRQGGAGDTQYF; cdr3_nt: TGTGCCAGCAGTCCTAACCGACAGGGGGGCGCGGGAGATACGCAGTATTTT
v_call: TRBV15; j_call: TRBJ2-3; d_call: -; clone_size: -; cdr3_aa: CATSSPGRAGTPDTQYF; cdr3_nt: TGTGCCACCAGCAGCCCAGGTCGGGCAGGGACCCCAGATACGCAGTATTTT
v_call: TRBV13; j_call: TRBJ1-4; d_call: -; clone_size: -; cdr3_aa: CASSLRAFNEKLFF; cdr3_nt: TGTGCCAGCAGCTTACGGGCCTTTAATGAAAAACTGTTTTTT
v_call: TRBV9; j_call: TRBJ2-7; d_call: -; clone_size: -; cdr3_aa: CASSVGPTIYEQYF; cdr3_nt: TGTGCCAGCAGCGTAGGGCCGACTATCTACGAGCAGTACTTC
v_call: TRBV10-3; j_call: TRBJ2-2; d_call: -; clone_size: -; cdr3_aa: CATGQNTGELFF; cdr3_nt: TGTGCCACAGGACAGAACACCGGGGAGCTGTTTTTT
v_call: TRBV20-1; j_call: TRBJ2-5; d_call: TRBD2; clone_size: few; cdr3_aa: CSAPAGEETQYF; cdr3_nt: TGCAGTGCCCCAGCGGGGGAAGAGACCCAGTACTTC
v_call: TRBV29-1; j_call: TRBJ2-1; d_call: -; clone_size: -; cdr3_aa: CSVVRQVSYNEQFF; cdr3_nt: TGCAGCGTTGTCCGACAGGTCTCCTACAATGAGCAGTTCTTC
v_call: TRBV19; j_call: TRBJ2-3; d_call: -; clone_size: few; cdr3_aa: CASSITDTQYF; cdr3_nt: TGTGCCAGTAGCATAACGGATACGCAGTATTTT
v_call: TRBV18; j_call: TRBJ1-3; d_call: TRBD1; clone_size: -; cdr3_aa: CASSTGQSSGNTIYF; cdr3_nt: TGTGCCAGCTCAACGGGACAGAGCTCTGGAAACACCATATATTTT
v_call: TRBV6-1; j_call: TRBJ1-5; d_call: -; clone_size: -; cdr3_aa: CASSEEPLPNQPQHF; cdr3_nt: TGTGCCAGCAGTGAAGAGCCGTTGCCCAATCAGCCCCAGCATTTT
v_call: TRBV3-1; j_call: TRBJ2-5; d_call: -; clone_size: -; cdr3_aa: CASSPTDTVQETQYF; cdr3_nt: TGTGCCAGCAGCCCGACGGACACCGTCCAAGAGACCCAGTACTTC
v_call: TRBV5-4; j_call: TRBJ2-1; d_call: -; clone_size: -; cdr3_aa: CASSTRAGRINEQFF; cdr3_nt: TGTGCCAGCAGCACTCGAGCGGGCCGAATCAATGAGCAGTTCTTC
v_call: TRBV5-1; j_call: TRBJ2-1; d_call: TRBD2; clone_size: -; cdr3_aa: CASSPGTSSNSYNEQFF; cdr3_nt: TGCGCCAGCAGCCCCGGGACTAGTAGTAACTCCTACAATGAGCAGTTCTTC
v_call: TRBV28; j_call: TRBJ1-1; d_call: -; clone_size: -; cdr3_aa: CASTLAGYTEAFF; cdr3_nt: TGTGCCAGCACCCTGGCCGGGTATACTGAAGCTTTCTTT
v_call: TRBV27; j_call: TRBJ1-1; d_call: -; clone_size: -; cdr3_aa: CASSSRVHITFF; cdr3_nt: TGTGCCAGCAGTTCGAGAGTGCATATTACTTTCTTT
v_call: TRBV7-8; j_call: TRBJ2-5; d_call: -; clone_size: -; cdr3_aa: CASSRGRQETQYF; cdr3_nt: TGTGCCAGCAGCCGCGGACGGCAAGAGACCCAGTACTTC
v_call: TRBV5-1; j_call: TRBJ2-7; d_call: TRBD1; clone_size: -; cdr3_aa: CASSRSGQGHEQYF; cdr3_nt: TGCGCCAGCAGCAGATCGGGACAGGGCCACGAGCAGTACTTC
v_call: TRBV14; j_call: TRBJ2-7; d_call: -; clone_size: -; cdr3_aa: CASSQIYEQYF; cdr3_nt: TGTGCCAGCAGCCAAATCTACGAGCAGTACTTC
v_call: TRBV2; j_call: TRBJ2-3; d_call: -; clone_size: once; cdr3_aa: CASRKDKGPDTQYF; cdr3_nt: TGTGCCAGCAGGAAAGATAAGGGACCAGATACGCAGTATTTT
v_call: TRBV20-1; j_call: TRBJ1-1; d_call: TRBD1; clone_size: -; cdr3_aa: CSARFPGQGMNTEAFF; cdr3_nt: TGCAGTGCTAGATTCCCGGGACAGGGAATGAACACTGAAGCTTTCTTT
v_call: TRBV6-5; j_call: TRBJ2-1; d_call: -; clone_size: -; cdr3_aa: CASSPSRAEYNEQFF; cdr3_nt: TGTGCCAGCAGTCCGTCCCGGGCAGAATACAATGAGCAGTTCTTC
v_call: TRBV20-1; j_call: TRBJ2-7; d_call: TRBD1; clone_size: -; cdr3_aa: CSAQGQGAYEQYF; cdr3_nt: TGCAGTGCTCAGGGACAGGGGGCCTACGAGCAGTACTTC
v_call: TRBV12-3/TRBV12-4; j_call: TRBJ2-3; d_call: -; clone_size: -; cdr3_aa: CASSPGRADTQYF; cdr3_nt: TGTGCCAGCAGTCCGGGACGCGCAGATACGCAGTATTTT
v_call: TRBV29-1; j_call: TRBJ1-1; d_call: -; clone_size: -; cdr3_aa: CSVDNLMNTEAFF; cdr3_nt: TGCAGCGTAGACAACCTTATGAACACTGAAGCTTTCTTT